This T cell receptor (beta chain) emerged from a study of blood T cell repertoires in COVID-19. Study overall: Whether acute or convalescent, the COVID-19 samples came from the United States, Italy and Spain. T cells, B-cell-depleted T cells, or PBMCs provided the cDNA or gDNA that served as material.

As originally analysed: Amplifying reference gene primers gave estimates of nucleated cell counts. The protocol was immunoSEQ multiplex PCR, while the TCRdb copy is restricted to in-frame clones and leaves out a portion. V and J calls plus clone size are reproduced from that table; the DNA served to infer D and trimming. Among fewer than 150,000 clones, about 85% were seen once, and the ten largest hold around 4.5%. Sequenced: peripheral blood. This receptor was taken from a human donor in a cohort sampled during active COVID-19.

The CDR3 bases are TGCGCCAGCAGCTTGACCGGGACACGCTCCTACAATGAGCAGTTCTTC. This gives the protein CASSLTGTRSYNEQFF. The chain joins TRBV5-1 to TRBJ2-1, with a weak D call TRBD1 (6 bases). The germline CDR1 and CDR2 sequences are SGHRS and YFSETQ. Trimming removed 1 base at V and 0 bases at J, with 11 bases between. The CDR3 runs 16 residues.